This T cell receptor beta chain was identified in a study of identical twins. CDR3 length: 15 amino acids. V was pared by 5 bases and J by 2 bases, with 13 bases between. The germline gives CDR1 ENHRY, CDR2 SYGVKD. TCRdb fed the 5' RACE reads into MiXCR, producing one record per CDR3 protein. The sample carries hundreds of thousands of distinct CDR3 sequences, 20% to 25% recorded once. These data also featured in a second study, about yellow fever vaccine responses in identical twins.

The sequenced material came from CD4+ T cells sorted from blood. This TCR was sampled from a woman between 18 and 30 years old in good health. The chain employs TRBV10-3 and TRBJ2-1, with TRBD2 as a possible D gene (5 bases). CDR3: CAISSRSGAYNEQFF. The CDR3 coding sequence is TGTGCCATCAGTAGTAGAAGCGGTGCCTACAATGAGCAGTTCTTC.